The 9 T cell receptor beta chains presented below share a single source sample, sequenced in a study of CD8 T cells in ankylosing spondylitis. TCRdb independently ran MiXCR on the 5' RACE reads; one entry per CDR3 protein. Here the sample spans more than 150,000 distinct CDR3 sequences, roughly 18% being singletons. Sequenced sample: blood, either unsorted or a sorted T cell fraction (not recorded which). The source of these receptors is a male donor between 5 and 29 years old with ankylosing spondylitis or in good health (not recorded which).

At least ten counts were recorded for this clonotype. The chain combines TRBV12-3 or TRBV12-4 with TRBJ1-2; D is unresolved. Trimming cost V 6 bases and J 6 bases, with 14 bases left between them. The length of the CDR3 is 13 residues. CDR3: CASSPTVIHGYTF. CDR3 in DNA: TGTGCCAGCAGCCCTACAGTCATTCATGGCTACACCTTC.

In its sample, this clonotype was seen many times. The rearrangement uses TRBV27 and TRBJ2-1, with D unclear. The CDR3 is made up of 12 amino acids. Germline CDR1 reads MNHEY; CDR2 reads SMNVEV (reference sequence). Trimming removed 4 bases from V and 4 bases from J, with 5 bases in between. The CDR3 protein is CASSSPYNEQFF. For the CDR3, the DNA is TGTGCCAGCAGTTCCCCATACAATGAGCAGTTCTTC.

The V and J genes are TRBV3-1 and TRBJ1-1; TRBD1 agrees at 7 bases. The germline V gene encodes CDR1 LGHDT and CDR2 YNNKEL (reference sequence). The length of the CDR3 is 14 residues. V lost 2 bases and J lost 5; bases outside the gene matches: 5. Written as DNA, the CDR3 is TGTGCCAGCAGCCAATCAGGGGGATCTACTGAAGCTTTCTTT. Its protein product is CASSQSGGSTEAFF.

This clonotype has a count of ten or more. The chain joins TRBV12-3 or TRBV12-4 to TRBJ2-2, with D possibly matching TRBD2 (6 bases). CDR3 length: 15 residues. Trimming stripped 11 bases from V and 0 bases from J, with 16 bases between. CDR3 amino acids: CAGGIGGANTGELFF. The CDR3 nucleotides are TGTGCCGGGGGGATTGGCGGGGCGAACACCGGGGAGCTGTTTTTT.

CDR3 sequence (DNA): TGTGCCAGCAGTGCGAGCACGGAGACCCAGTACTTC. Protein product: CASSASTETQYF. The rearrangement uses TRBV12-3 or TRBV12-4 and TRBJ2-5; D remains unclear. V was pared by 5 bases and J by 5 bases, with 9 bases between. The CDR3 length is 12 residues.

V gene TRBV29-1 combines with J gene TRBJ1-1; D gene ambiguous. The V gene's germline CDR1 is SQVTM and CDR2 ANQGSEA. This CDR3 has 10 residues. Trimming shortened V by 8 bases and J by 1 base, and 5 bases separated the two germline ends. In DNA form, the CDR3 reads TGCAGCATCCAGAACACTGAAGCTTTCTTT. As protein: CSIQNTEAFF.

There are many counts of this clonotype. The V and J genes are TRBV27 and TRBJ2-1; 11 nucleotides agree with TRBD2. CDR1 is MNHEY and CDR2 is SMNVEV in the germline V gene (reference sequence). V lost 2 bases and J lost 8; bases outside the gene matches: 5. The CDR3 has 15 amino acids. The DNA for the CDR3 is TGTGCCAGCAGTTTAACTAGCGGGAGTGTGGATGAGCAGTTCTTC. This gives the protein CASSLTSGSVDEQFF.

V is TRBV29-1 and J is TRBJ1-6; a weak D match, TRBD1 (6 bases). The CDR3 is 13 residues long. V lost 2 bases and J lost 5, with 7 bases in between. Germline CDR1 SQVTM, CDR2 ANQGSEA. The CDR3 reads CSVEWTDNSPLHF. In nucleotides, the CDR3 is TGCAGCGTTGAATGGACAGATAATTCACCCCTCCACTTT.

In this sample, this clonotype turned up a few times. The V gene is TRBV18, the J gene TRBJ1-2, with D maybe TRBD1 (5 bases). The CDR3 contains 12 residues. Deletions cut 8 bases from V and 7 bases from J, with 14 bases between. CDR1 is KGHSH, CDR2 LQKENI, per germline. The CDR3 is CASVSQGGGYTF. The CDR3 DNA follows: TGTGCCAGCGTAAGCCAGGGAGGTGGCTACACCTTC.